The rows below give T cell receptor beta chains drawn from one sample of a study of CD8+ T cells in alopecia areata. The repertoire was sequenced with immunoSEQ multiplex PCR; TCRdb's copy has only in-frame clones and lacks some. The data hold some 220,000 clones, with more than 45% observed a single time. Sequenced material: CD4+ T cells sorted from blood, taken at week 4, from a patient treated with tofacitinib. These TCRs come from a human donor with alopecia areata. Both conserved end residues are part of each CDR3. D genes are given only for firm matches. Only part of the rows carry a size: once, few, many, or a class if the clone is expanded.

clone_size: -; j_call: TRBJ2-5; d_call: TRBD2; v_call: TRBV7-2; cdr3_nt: TGTGCCAGCAGCTTAGACGGGGGGGTAGAGACCCAGTACTTC; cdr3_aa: CASSLDGGVETQYF
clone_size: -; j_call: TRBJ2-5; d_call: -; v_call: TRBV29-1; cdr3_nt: TGCAGCGTTGCAGGGAGGTACCAAGAGACCCAGTACTTC; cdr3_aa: CSVAGRYQETQYF
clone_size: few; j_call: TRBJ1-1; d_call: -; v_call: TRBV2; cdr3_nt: TGTGCCAGCAGTGTAGCAGATAAAGCTTTCTTT; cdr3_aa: CASSVADKAFF
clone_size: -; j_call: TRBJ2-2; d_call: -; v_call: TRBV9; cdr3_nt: TGTGCCAGCAGCGCCCTTCTCTTCACCGGGGAGCTGTTTTTT; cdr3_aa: CASSALLFTGELFF
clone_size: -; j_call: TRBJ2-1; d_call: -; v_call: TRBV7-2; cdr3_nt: TGTGCCAGCAGCTTAGGGTATGGGACGGATGAGCAGTTCTTC; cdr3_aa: CASSLGYGTDEQFF
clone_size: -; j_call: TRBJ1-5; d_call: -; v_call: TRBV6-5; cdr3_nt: TGTGCCAGCAGTTCCCTGGGGGCAGGCAATCAGCCCCAGCATTTT; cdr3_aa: CASSSLGAGNQPQHF
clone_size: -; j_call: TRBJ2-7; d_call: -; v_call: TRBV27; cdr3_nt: TGTGCCAGCAGTTTAGGGCAGGGAAGGTCCGAGCAGTACTTC; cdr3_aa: CASSLGQGRSEQYF
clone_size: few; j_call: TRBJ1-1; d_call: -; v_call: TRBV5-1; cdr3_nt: TGCGCCAGCAGCTTAGGCCGGGGGGTCGCGACTGAAGCTTTCTTT; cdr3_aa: CASSLGRGVATEAFF
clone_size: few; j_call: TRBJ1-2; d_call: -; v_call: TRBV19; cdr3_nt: TGTGCCAGTAGTAGGGACAAGGGATATGGCTACACCTTC; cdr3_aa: CASSRDKGYGYTF
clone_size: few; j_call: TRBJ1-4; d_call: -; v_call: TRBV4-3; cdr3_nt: TGCGCCAGCAGCCAAGTACCAGCAACTAATGAAAAACTGTTTTTT; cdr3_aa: CASSQVPATNEKLFF
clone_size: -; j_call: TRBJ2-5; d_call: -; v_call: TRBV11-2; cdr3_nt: TGTGCCAGCAGCCGTGGGGATTTTCAAGAGACCCAGTACTTC; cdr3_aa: CASSRGDFQETQYF
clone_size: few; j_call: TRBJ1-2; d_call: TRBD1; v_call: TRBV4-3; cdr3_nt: TGCGCCAGCAGCCAAGAAGGATGGCAGGGGGATGGCTACACCTTC; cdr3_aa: CASSQEGWQGDGYTF
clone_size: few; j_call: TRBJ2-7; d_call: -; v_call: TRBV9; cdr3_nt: TGTGCCAGCAGCGTAGTGGACAGCTCCTACGAGCAGTACTTC; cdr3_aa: CASSVVDSSYEQYF
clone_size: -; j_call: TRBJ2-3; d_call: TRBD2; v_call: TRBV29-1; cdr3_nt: TGCAGCGTTGGCGGGAGAACTAGCACAGATACGCAGTATTTT; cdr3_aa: CSVGGRTSTDTQYF
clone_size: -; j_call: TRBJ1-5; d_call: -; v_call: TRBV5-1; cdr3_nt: TGCGCCAGCAGCTTGGATGGTAGGAACCAGCCCCAGCATTTT; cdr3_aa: CASSLDGRNQPQHF
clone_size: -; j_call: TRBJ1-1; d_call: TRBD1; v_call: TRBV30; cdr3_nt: TGTGCCTGGCGGGACAGGGGGCTGGCTGAAGCTTTCTTT; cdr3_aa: CAWRDRGLAEAFF
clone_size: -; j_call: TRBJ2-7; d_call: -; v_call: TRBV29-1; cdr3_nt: TGCAGCGTTGAGTCAGTAACCTACGAGCAGTACTTC; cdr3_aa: CSVESVTYEQYF
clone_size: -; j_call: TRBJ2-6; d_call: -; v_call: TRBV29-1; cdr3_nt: TGCAGCGTTGGTCTGACCTCTGGGGCCAACGTCCTGACTTTC; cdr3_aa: CSVGLTSGANVLTF
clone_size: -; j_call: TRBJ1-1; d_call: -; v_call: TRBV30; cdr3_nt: TGTGCCTGGAGTGTACAAGACGGTTTCACTGAAGCTTTCTTT; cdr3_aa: CAWSVQDGFTEAFF
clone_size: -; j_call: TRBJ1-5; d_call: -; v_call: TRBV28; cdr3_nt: TGTGCCAGCAGTTTACTGGGTGATCAGCCCCAGCATTTT; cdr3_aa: CASSLLGDQPQHF
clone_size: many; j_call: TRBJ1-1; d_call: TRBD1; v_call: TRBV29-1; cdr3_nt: TGCAGCGCCGCGACAGGGAGAGGAACTGAAGCTTTCTTT; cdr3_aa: CSAATGRGTEAFF
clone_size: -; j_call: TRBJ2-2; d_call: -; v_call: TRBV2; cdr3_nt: TGTGCCAGCAGGCCCCTAGGGGGTAGCGCCGGGGAGCTGTTTTTT; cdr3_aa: CASRPLGGSAGELFF
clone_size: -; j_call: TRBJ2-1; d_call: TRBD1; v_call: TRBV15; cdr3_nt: TGTGCCACCAGCAGAAGGCAGGGGGCAATCGATGAGCAGTTCTTC; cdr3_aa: CATSRRQGAIDEQFF
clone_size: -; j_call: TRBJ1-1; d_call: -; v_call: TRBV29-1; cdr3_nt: TGCAGCGTTTCAGGCGTGTTGAACACTGAAGCTTTCTTT; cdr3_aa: CSVSGVLNTEAFF
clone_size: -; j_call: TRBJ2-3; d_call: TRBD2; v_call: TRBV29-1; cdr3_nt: TGCAGCGTGACCCCAGCGGGGGTCACAGATACGCAGTATTTT; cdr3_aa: CSVTPAGVTDTQYF
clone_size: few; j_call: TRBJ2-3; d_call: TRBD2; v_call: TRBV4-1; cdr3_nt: TGCGCCAGCAGCCAAGAAGGGACGGGGGGGCCAGATACGCAGTATTTT; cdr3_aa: CASSQEGTGGPDTQYF
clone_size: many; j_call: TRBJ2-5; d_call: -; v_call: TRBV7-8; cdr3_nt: TGTGCCAGCGGGGAGACCCAGTACTTC; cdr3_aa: CASGETQYF
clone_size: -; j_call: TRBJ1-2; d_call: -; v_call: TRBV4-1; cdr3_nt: TGCGCCAGCAGCCAAGATGGGGCGACGGGGGCGACCACTCTGTCTTTCGGCTACACCTTC; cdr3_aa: CASSQDGATGATTLSFGYTF
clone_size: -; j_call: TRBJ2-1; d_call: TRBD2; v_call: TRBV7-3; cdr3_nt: TGTGCCAGCAGCGCCACTAGCGGGGGCGGCAATGAGCAGTTCTTC; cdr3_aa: CASSATSGGGNEQFF
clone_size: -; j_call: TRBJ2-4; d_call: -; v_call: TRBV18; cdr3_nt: TGTGCCAGCTCACCACCACCCGCAGGGTCGTCCAAAAACATTCAGTACTTC; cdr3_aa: CASSPPPAGSSKNIQYF
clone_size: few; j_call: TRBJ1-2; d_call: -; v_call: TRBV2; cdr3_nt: TGTGCCAGCAGTGTACAGGGAACCTATGGCTACACCTTC; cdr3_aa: CASSVQGTYGYTF
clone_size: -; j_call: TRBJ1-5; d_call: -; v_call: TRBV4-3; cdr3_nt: TGCGCCAGCAGCCAAGAATCAGGGGTCAATCAGCCCCAGCATTTT; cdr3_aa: CASSQESGVNQPQHF
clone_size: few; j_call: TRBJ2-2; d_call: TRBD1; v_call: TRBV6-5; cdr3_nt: TGTGCCAGCATGGGGACAGGGGGGAATGAGCTGTTTTTT; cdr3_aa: CASMGTGGNELFF
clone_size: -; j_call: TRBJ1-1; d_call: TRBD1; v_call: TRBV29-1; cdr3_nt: TGCAGCGTTCGGGGGACAGGGTCGTCCTTGTACACTGAAGCTTTCTTT; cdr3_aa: CSVRGTGSSLYTEAFF
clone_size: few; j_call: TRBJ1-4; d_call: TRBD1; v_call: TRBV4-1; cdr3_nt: TGCGCCAGCAGCCAACCGACAGGGGGCAGGGAAAAACTGTTTTTT; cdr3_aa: CASSQPTGGREKLFF
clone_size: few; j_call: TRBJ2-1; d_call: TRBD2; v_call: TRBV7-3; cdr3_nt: TGTGCCAGCAGCCCTAGCGGGAACAATGAGCAGTTCTTC; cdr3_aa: CASSPSGNNEQFF
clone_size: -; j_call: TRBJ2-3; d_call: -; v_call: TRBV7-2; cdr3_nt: TGTGCCAGCAGCAACTCCCCGGGAGATACGCAGTATTTT; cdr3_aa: CASSNSPGDTQYF
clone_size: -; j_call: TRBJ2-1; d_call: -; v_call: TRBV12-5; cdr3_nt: TGTGCTAGTGGTTTTTCATCTCTCTACAATGAGCAGTTCTTC; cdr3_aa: CASGFSSLYNEQFF
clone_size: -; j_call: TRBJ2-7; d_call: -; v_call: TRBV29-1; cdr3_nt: TGCAGCGTTGGGCTAGCCTCCTACGAGCAGTACTTC; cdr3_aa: CSVGLASYEQYF
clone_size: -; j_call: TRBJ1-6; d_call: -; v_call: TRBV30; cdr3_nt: TGTGCCTGGAGTGTAAATTCACCCCTCCACTTT; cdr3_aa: CAWSVNSPLHF
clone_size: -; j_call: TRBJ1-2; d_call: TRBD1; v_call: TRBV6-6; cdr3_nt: TGTGCCAGCAGGGACAGGGATAACTATGGCTACACCTTC; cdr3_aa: CASRDRDNYGYTF
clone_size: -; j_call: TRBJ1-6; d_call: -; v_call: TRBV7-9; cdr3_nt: TGTGCCAGCTCACTTCGACCCCTTAGTTCACCCCTCCACTTT; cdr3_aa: CASSLRPLSSPLHF
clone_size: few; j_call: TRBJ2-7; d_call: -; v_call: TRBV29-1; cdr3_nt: TGCAGCGTTGTCTCTTTCTACGAGCAGTACTTC; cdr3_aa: CSVVSFYEQYF
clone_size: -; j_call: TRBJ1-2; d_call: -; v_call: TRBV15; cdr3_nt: TGTGCCACCAGCAATCTAAGGAGACAGGCAGTGGACTATGGCTACACCTTC; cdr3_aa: CATSNLRRQAVDYGYTF
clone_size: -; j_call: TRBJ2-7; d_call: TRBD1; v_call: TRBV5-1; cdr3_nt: TGCGCCAGCAGAAGAGACAGGGGGAGTCTTGGGGAGCAGTACTTC; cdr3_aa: CASRRDRGSLGEQYF
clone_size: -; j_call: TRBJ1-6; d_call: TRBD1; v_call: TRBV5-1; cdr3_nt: TGCGCCAGCAGCTTGGGGGACAGGGAGAATTCACCCCTCCACTTT; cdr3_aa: CASSLGDRENSPLHF
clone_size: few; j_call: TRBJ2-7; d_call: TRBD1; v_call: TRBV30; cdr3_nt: TGTGCCTGGAGTACGGGACAGCTGGGGGAGCAGTACTTC; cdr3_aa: CAWSTGQLGEQYF